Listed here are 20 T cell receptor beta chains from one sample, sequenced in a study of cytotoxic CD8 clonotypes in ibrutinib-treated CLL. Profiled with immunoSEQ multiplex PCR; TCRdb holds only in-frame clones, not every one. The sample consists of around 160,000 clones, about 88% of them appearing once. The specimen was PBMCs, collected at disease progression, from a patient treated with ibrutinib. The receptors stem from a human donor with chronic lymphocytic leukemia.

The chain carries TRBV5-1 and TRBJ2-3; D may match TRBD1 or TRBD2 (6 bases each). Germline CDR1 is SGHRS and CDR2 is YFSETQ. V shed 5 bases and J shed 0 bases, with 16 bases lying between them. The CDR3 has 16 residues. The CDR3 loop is CASRWAPGASTDTQYF. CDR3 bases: TGCGCCAGCAGATGGGCACCGGGGGCTAGCACAGATACGCAGTATTTT.

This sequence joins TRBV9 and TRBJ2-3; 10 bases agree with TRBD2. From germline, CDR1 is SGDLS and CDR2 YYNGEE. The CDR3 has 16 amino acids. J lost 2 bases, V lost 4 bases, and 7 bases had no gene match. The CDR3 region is CASSPPAGGITDTQYF. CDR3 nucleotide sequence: TGTGCCAGCAGCCCTCCAGCGGGAGGGATCACAGATACGCAGTATTTT.

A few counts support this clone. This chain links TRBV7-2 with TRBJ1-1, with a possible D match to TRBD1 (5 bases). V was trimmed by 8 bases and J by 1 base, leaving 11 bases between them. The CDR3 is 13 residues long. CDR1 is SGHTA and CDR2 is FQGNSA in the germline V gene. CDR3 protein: CASGRQRNTEAFF. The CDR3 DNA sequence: TGTGCCAGCGGGAGACAGAGGAACACTGAAGCTTTCTTT.

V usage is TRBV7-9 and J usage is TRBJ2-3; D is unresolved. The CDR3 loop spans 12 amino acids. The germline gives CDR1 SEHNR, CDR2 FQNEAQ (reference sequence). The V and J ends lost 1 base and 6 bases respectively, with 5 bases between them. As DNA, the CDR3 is TGTGCCAGCAGCTTAGTCCGTGATACGCAGTATTTT. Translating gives CASSLVRDTQYF.

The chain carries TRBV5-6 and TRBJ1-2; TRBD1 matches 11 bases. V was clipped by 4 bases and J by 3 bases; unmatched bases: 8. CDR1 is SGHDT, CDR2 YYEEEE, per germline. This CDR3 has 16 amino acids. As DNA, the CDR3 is TGTGCCAGCAGCCCAAGGAGGACAGGGGGCGACTATGGCTACACCTTC. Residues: CASSPRRTGGDYGYTF.

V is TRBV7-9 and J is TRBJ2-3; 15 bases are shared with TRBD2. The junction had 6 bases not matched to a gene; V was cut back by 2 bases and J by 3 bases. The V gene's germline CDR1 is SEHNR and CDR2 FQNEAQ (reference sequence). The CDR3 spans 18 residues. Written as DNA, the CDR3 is TGTGCCAGCAGCTTAAGGACTAGCGGGAGGGCCCGGACAGATACGCAGTATTTT. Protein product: CASSLRTSGRARTDTQYF.

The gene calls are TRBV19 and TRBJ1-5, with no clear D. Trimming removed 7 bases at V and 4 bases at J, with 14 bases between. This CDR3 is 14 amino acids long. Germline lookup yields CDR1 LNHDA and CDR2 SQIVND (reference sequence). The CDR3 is CASMVSVPNQPQHF. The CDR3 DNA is TGTGCCAGTATGGTGTCCGTGCCTAATCAGCCCCAGCATTTT. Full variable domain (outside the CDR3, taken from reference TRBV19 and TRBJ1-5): DGGITQSPKYLFRKEGQNVTLSCEQNLNHDAMYWYRQDPGQGLRLIYYSQIVNDFQKGDIAEGYSVSREKKESFPLTVTSAQKNPTAFYLCASMVSVPNQPQHFGDGTRLSIL.

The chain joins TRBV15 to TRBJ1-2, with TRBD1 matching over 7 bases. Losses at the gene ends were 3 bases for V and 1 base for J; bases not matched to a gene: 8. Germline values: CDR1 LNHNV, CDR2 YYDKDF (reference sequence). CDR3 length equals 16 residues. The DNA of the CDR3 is TGTGCCACCAGCAGCAGAAGACAGGGCGATAACTATGGCTACACCTTC. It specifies CATSSRRQGDNYGYTF. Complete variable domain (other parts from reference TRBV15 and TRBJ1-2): DAMVIQNPRYQVTQFGKPVTLSCSQTLNHNVMYWYQQKSSQAPKLLFHYYDKDFNNEADTPDNFQSRRPNTSFCFLDIRSPGLGDTAMYLCATSSRRQGDNYGYTFGSGTRLTVV.

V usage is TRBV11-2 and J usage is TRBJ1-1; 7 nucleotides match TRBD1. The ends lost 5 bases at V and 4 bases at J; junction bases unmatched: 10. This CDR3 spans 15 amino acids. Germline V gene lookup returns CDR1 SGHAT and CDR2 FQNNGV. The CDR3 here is CASSQGDRVRTEAFF. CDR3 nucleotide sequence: TGTGCCAGCAGCCAAGGAGACAGGGTTCGCACTGAAGCTTTCTTT.

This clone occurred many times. CDR3 loop: CASRYSSGNTIYF. The CDR3 coding sequence is TGTGCCAGCAGGTATAGCTCTGGAAACACCATATATTTT. This chain links TRBV28 with TRBJ1-3; D call uncertain. Trimming removed 6 bases from V and 0 bases from J, with 6 bases in between. The CDR3 totals 13 residues. Per the germline V gene, CDR1 is MDHEN and CDR2 is SYDVKM. Full variable domain (missing parts from reference TRBV28 and TRBJ1-3): DVKVTQSSRYLVKRTGEKVFLECVQDMDHENMFWYRQDPGLGLRLIYFSYDVKMKEKGDIPEGYSVSREKKERFSLILESASTNQTSMYLCASRYSSGNTIYFGEGSWLTVV.

CDR3 nucleotides: TGTGCCAGCAGTTCCGGATGGGAGGGAGTTTCCAATCAGCCCCAGCATTTT. The encoded protein is CASSSGWEGVSNQPQHF. The J gene is TRBJ1-5, the V gene TRBV7-8; D not resolved. The CDR3 spans 17 residues. V lost 6 bases and J 3 bases, leaving 21 bases between the germline ends. From germline, CDR1 is SGHVS and CDR2 FQNEAQ. The full variable domain, completed using reference TRBV7-8 and TRBJ1-5, is GAGVSQSPRYKVAKRGQDVALRCDPISGHVSLFWYQQALGQGPEFLTYFQNEAQLDKSGLPSDRFFAERPEGSVSTLKIQRTQQEDSAVYLCASSSGWEGVSNQPQHFGDGTRLSIL.

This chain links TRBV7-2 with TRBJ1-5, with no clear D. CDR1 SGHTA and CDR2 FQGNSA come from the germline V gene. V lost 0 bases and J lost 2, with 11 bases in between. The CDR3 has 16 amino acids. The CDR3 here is CASSLAGGVRNQPQHF. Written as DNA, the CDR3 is TGTGCCAGCAGCTTAGCGGGCGGGGTGCGCAATCAGCCCCAGCATTTT.

The CDR3 nucleotides are TGTGCCAGTAGTACACAGGGAGGCACTGAAGCTTTCTTT. Its protein is CASSTQGGTEAFF. This rearrangement joins TRBV19 to TRBJ1-1; D possibly corresponds to TRBD1 (6 bases). In germline, CDR1 is LNHDA, CDR2 SQIVND (reference sequence). The CDR3 loop spans 13 amino acids. The V and J ends lost 4 bases and 4 bases respectively, with 10 bases between them.

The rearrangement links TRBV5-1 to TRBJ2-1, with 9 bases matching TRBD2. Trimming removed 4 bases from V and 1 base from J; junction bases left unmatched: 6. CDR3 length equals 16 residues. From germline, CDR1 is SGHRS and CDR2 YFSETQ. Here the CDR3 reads CASSGGLAGSYNEQFF. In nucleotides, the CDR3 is TGCGCCAGCAGCGGCGGGCTAGCGGGATCCTACAATGAGCAGTTCTTC.

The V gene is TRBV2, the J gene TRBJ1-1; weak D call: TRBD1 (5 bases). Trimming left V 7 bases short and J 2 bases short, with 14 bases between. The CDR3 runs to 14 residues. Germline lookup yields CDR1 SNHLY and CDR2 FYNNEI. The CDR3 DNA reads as TGTGCCAGCACGACCCGGGGGGAAAACACTGAAGCTTTCTTT. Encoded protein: CASTTRGENTEAFF.

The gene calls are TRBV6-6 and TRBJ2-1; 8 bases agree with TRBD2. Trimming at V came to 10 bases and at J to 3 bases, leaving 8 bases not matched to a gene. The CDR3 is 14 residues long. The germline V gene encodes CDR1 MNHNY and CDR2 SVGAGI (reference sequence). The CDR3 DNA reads TGTGCCACCCAGCGCGGGGGGAACTACAATGAGCAGTTCTTC. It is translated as CATQRGGNYNEQFF.

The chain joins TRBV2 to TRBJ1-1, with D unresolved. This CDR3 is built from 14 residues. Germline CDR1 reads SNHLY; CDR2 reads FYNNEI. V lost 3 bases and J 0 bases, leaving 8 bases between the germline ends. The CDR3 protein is CASSDKFMNTEAFF. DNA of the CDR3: TGTGCCAGCAGTGATAAGTTCATGAACACTGAAGCTTTCTTT. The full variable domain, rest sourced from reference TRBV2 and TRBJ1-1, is EPEVTQTPSHQVTQMGQEVILRCVPISNHLYFYWYRQILGQKVEFLVSFYNNEISEKSEIFDDQFSVERPDGSNFTLKIRSTKLEDSAMYFCASSDKFMNTEAFFGQGTRLTVV.

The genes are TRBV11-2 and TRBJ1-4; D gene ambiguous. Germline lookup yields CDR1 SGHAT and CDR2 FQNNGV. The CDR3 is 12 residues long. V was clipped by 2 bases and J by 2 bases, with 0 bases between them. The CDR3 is CASSLTNEKLFF. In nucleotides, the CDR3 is TGTGCCAGCAGCTTAACTAATGAAAAACTGTTTTTT.

CDR3 sequence: CASSHRTLTYEQYF. The DNA of the CDR3 is TGTGCCAGCAGCCATCGGACCTTAACCTACGAGCAGTACTTC. V usage is TRBV11-3 and J usage is TRBJ2-7; the D is unclear. Germline CDR1 and CDR2: SGHNT and YENEEA. CDR3 length: 14 amino acids. Trimming cost V 5 bases and J 2 bases, with 13 bases left between them.

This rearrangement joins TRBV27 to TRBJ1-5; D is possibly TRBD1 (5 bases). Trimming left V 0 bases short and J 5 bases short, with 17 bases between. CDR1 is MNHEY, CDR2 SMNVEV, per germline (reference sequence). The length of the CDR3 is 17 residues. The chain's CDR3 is CASSLSGTDHPYQPQHF. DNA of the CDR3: TGTGCCAGCAGTTTATCGGGGACCGATCACCCTTATCAGCCCCAGCATTTT.